What follows are 18 T cell receptor beta chains derived from one specimen sequenced in a study of human T cells and chemical hapten exposure. TCRdb ran MiXCR on the RACE reads and lists one entry per CDR3 protein. The profile shows about 60,000 distinct CDR3 sequences, approximately 8.6% of them singletons. Regarding time point: patch test 1, 2 weeks after DPC sensitization. Treatment in this sample: therapeutic diphenylcyclopropenone sensitization with weekly scalp DPC. The starting material was whole blood, obtained in connection with sensitization to the hapten diphenylcyclopropenone (DPC). These receptors were obtained from a woman between 40 and 55 years old with alopecia areata. Some clones in this sample may be carry-over from other donors' samples.

This clonotype was seen only a few times. The chain carries TRBV12-3 or TRBV12-4 and TRBJ1-4; a weak D match, TRBD1 (5 bases). V gave up 7 bases and J gave up 8 bases, with 17 bases separating them. The CDR3 contains 14 residues. CDR3 sequence reads: CASTEGGVWEKLFF. CDR3 sequence (DNA): TGTGCCAGCACCGAAGGAGGGGTGTGGGAAAAACTGTTTTTT.

This clonotype was recorded at least ten times. The chain links TRBV6-5 to TRBJ2-7; weak D call: TRBD1 (6 bases). V was pared by 6 bases and J by 1 base, with 16 bases between. CDR1 is MNHEY, CDR2 SVGAGI, per germline. The CDR3 has 15 residues. CDR3 bases: TGTGCCAGCAGCGAGGGTCCAGGGGTATCCTACGAGCAGTACTTC. Amino acids: CASSEGPGVSYEQYF.

This rearrangement joins TRBV11-2 to TRBJ2-1; unclear D gene. Deletions cut 7 bases from V and 7 bases from J, with 17 bases between. There are 14 residues in the CDR3. The V gene's germline CDR1 is SGHAT and CDR2 FQNNGV. CDR3 DNA: TGTGCCAGCACCCCTGGCTGGCCGGCGAATGAGCAGTTCTTC. This encodes CASTPGWPANEQFF.

This clonotype was seen at least ten times. The V and J genes are TRBV4-1 and TRBJ2-3; TRBD2 aligns across 9 bases. The germline V gene encodes CDR1 MGHRA and CDR2 YSYEKL. Trimming removed 0 bases from V and 4 bases from J; junction bases left unmatched: 2. The CDR3 spans 15 residues. Here the CDR3 DNA reads TGCGCCAGCAGCCAAGAGCGGGGGGGCCCAGATACGCAGTATTTT. It specifies CASSQERGGPDTQYF.

Ten or more counts support this clonotype. The chain uses TRBV9 and TRBJ1-6; D is unresolved. CDR1 SGDLS and CDR2 YYNGEE come from the germline V gene. V lost 0 bases to trimming and J lost 7 bases, with 8 bases between them. The CDR3 is 14 residues long. CDR3 sequence reads: CASSVEQKNSPLHF. DNA for the CDR3: TGTGCCAGCAGCGTAGAACAGAAAAATTCACCCCTCCACTTT.

V and J are TRBV4-3 and TRBJ2-5; 8 nucleotides match TRBD2. With V trimmed by 1 base and J by 5 bases, 15 bases remained unmatched. Germline values: CDR1 LGHNA, CDR2 YSLEER. This CDR3 spans 18 amino acids. CDR3 nucleotide sequence: TGCGCCAGCAGCCAAGGGGGGACTAGGCTGAGGGAACCGGAGACCCAGTACTTC. Amino acids: CASSQGGTRLREPETQYF.

This clonotype was seen a handful of times. The chain has TRBV20-1 and TRBJ2-7; TRBD1 or TRBD2 may be the D gene (5 bases each). The V end lost 5 bases, the J end lost 3 bases, and 14 bases lay between the germline ends. The CDR3 is 13 residues long. Looked up from germline, CDR1 is DFQATT and CDR2 is SNEGSKA (reference sequence). The CDR3 loop is CSAVGTDYYEQYF. In DNA, the CDR3 is TGCAGTGCTGTCGGGACGGATTACTACGAGCAGTACTTC.

V is TRBV30 and J is TRBJ1-3; weak D call: TRBD1 (6 bases). Trimming took off 4 bases at V and 8 bases at J, with 15 bases between the two ends. The CDR3 covers 13 residues. The V gene's germline CDR1 is GTSNPN and CDR2 SVGIG (reference sequence). CDR3 in amino acids: CAWNLQGLDTIYF. In nucleotides, the CDR3 is TGTGCCTGGAATCTCCAGGGGCTGGACACCATATATTTT.

In this sample, this clonotype turned up many times. This chain connects TRBV6-1 to TRBJ2-7; perhaps TRBD2 as D (6 bases). The CDR3 runs 12 residues. Germline V gene sequence: CDR1 MNHNS, CDR2 SASEGT. V was shortened by 10 bases and J by 2 bases, with 12 bases between the two germline ends. This chain's CDR3 is CATRAGTYEQYF. In nucleotides, the CDR3 is TGTGCCACTAGGGCGGGGACCTACGAGCAGTACTTC.

This clonotype came up many times. CDR3 nucleotides: TGTGCCAGCAGCTCACCGGGACGGCCGAACACTGAAGCTTTCTTT. As protein: CASSSPGRPNTEAFF. This sequence joins TRBV11-2 and TRBJ1-1; D is perhaps TRBD1 (5 bases). This CDR3 has 15 amino acids. Per the germline V gene, CDR1 is SGHAT and CDR2 is FQNNGV. V was shortened by 4 bases and J by 1 base, with 13 bases between the two germline ends.

This clonotype was counted many times. The chain's CDR3 is CASSRLAGNNEQFF. DNA of the CDR3: TGTGCCAGCAGTCGACTAGCGGGGAACAATGAGCAGTTCTTC. The gene calls are TRBV6-6 and TRBJ2-1; 11 nucleotides line up with TRBD2. This CDR3 is 14 amino acids long. Trimming at V came to 5 bases and at J to 5 bases, leaving 2 bases not matched to a gene. Germline-derived CDR1 and CDR2 are MNHNY and SVGAGI (reference sequence).

This clonotype has ten or more counts. The CDR3 bases are TGCAGTGCTAGGGGGGCAACGAATTCACCCCTCCACTTT. Translation: CSARGATNSPLHF. This chain connects TRBV20-1 to TRBJ1-6, with D possibly being TRBD1 (6 bases). From germline, CDR1 is DFQATT and CDR2 SNEGSKA (reference sequence). V lost 3 bases and J lost 7, with 10 bases in between. The CDR3 has 13 residues.

This CDR3 reads CATRMRGEQFF. Written as DNA, the CDR3 is TGTGCCACCAGGATGAGGGGTGAGCAGTTCTTC. The chain carries TRBV24-1 and TRBJ2-1, with D perhaps given as TRBD1 or TRBD2 (5 bases each). From germline, CDR1 is KGHDR and CDR2 SFDVKD. This CDR3 spans 11 amino acids. The V end lost 7 bases, the J end lost 9 bases, and 9 bases lay between the germline ends.

This clonotype was seen many times. J is TRBJ1-2 and V is TRBV29-1; D is undetermined. V dropped 4 bases and J dropped 3 bases, with 6 bases sitting between them. Germline CDR1 reads SQVTM; CDR2 reads ANQGSEA. CDR3 length: 11 amino acids. DNA for the CDR3: TGCAGCGTTGGGTGGGACTATGGCTACACCTTC. The encoded protein is CSVGWDYGYTF. Drawing the rest from reference TRBV29-1 and TRBJ1-2, the complete variable domain is SAVISQKPSRDICQRGTSLTIQCQVDSQVTMMFWYRQQPGQSLTLIATANQGSEATYESGFVIDKFPISRPNLTFSTLTVSNMSPEDSSIYLCSVGWDYGYTFGSGTRLTVV.

In this sample, this clonotype turned up many times. The chain couples TRBV5-6 to TRBJ2-2, with 11 bases matching TRBD2. This CDR3 region has 17 residues. Trimming took 3 bases from V and 5 from J; bases not matched to a gene: 9. CDR1 SGHDT and CDR2 YYEEEE come from the germline V gene. The CDR3 region has the DNA TGTGCCAGCAGCTCGGCTCTAGCGGGGGGCTGGACCGGGGAGCTGTTTTTT. It encodes CASSSALAGGWTGELFF.

This clonotype was found many times. The V gene is TRBV20-1, the J gene TRBJ1-5; D is ambiguous. Per germline, CDR1 DFQATT and CDR2 SNEGSKA (reference sequence). The CDR3 totals 16 residues. The V end lost 1 base, the J end lost 0 bases, and 13 bases lay between the germline ends. The CDR3 nucleotides are TGCAGTGCTAGAGCATACTACAGTAATAGCAATCAGCCCCAGCATTTT. This encodes CSARAYYSNSNQPQHF.

This clonotype was observed many times. V usage is TRBV6-6 and J usage is TRBJ1-6; tentatively, D is TRBD1 (6 bases). Trimming pared 0 bases from V and 6 bases from J, leaving 9 bases between. The CDR3 spans 15 residues. Germline CDR1 is MNHNY and CDR2 is SVGAGI (reference sequence). The CDR3 reads CASSYSTGGNSPLHF. CDR3 nucleotide sequence: TGTGCCAGCAGTTACTCGACAGGAGGTAATTCACCCCTCCACTTT.

This clonotype was detected ten times or more. This chain uses TRBV27 with TRBJ2-1; D is undetermined. Trimming took off 8 bases at V and 5 bases at J, with 10 bases between the two ends. This CDR3 is 12 amino acids long. CDR1 is MNHEY and CDR2 is SMNVEV in the germline V gene (reference sequence). Written as DNA, the CDR3 is TGTGCCAGCGCTGTGCGTGACAATGAGCAGTTCTTC. It encodes CASAVRDNEQFF.